This TCR beta chain was captured by sequencing in a study of shared clonotypes between healthy human individuals. In the study overall: The study drew on two women and three men aged 18 to 49 as donors.

This clone has just one count. This table comes from immunoSEQ multiplex PCR, and its TCRdb copy is limited to in-frame clones, with some not included. This repertoire shows about 2.2 million clones, just over 90% found once; its top ten account for about 1.5%. CD8 cells classed as naive were CD45RO-negative and positively selected for CCR7, excluding terminally differentiated effector memory CD45RA+ cells. CDR1 SGHTA and CDR2 FQGNSA come from the germline V gene. CDR3 length: 17 amino acids. This clonotype originated in a young man in good health. Some clones in this sample may be carry-over from other donors' samples. The chain joins TRBV7-2 to TRBJ1-3; TRBD2 agrees at 11 bases. Gene TRBJ2-2 matches the end of the DNA better, so the J call may be wrong. Source material: naive CD8+ T cells from PBMCs. The DNA of the CDR3 is TGTGCCAGCAGCGTTCCCCTAGCGGGAGGTCGGACCGGGGAGCTGTTTTTT. This sequence encodes CASSVPLAGGRTGELFF.